The next 10 T cell receptor beta chains were all read from a single sample in a study of response to subunit inactivated influenza vaccine. TCRdb called the RT-PCR reads again in MiXCR, with one record for every CDR3 protein. The sample includes 500,000 to 700,000 distinct CDR3 sequences, approximately 20% of them seen just once. The same specimen was also included in a second study, on T cells expressing NK-cell markers. Per that study: The authors generated TCR beta cDNA through 5'RACE template switching with UMIs.

The specimen was CD4+ T cells sorted from PBMCs, collected approximately 13 days after vaccination. The receptors originated from a man over 45 who received an inactivated influenza vaccine.

This clonotype was detected a few times. CDR3 nucleotides: TGTGCCAGCAGCCAAGGGTTCACTGAAGCTTTCTTT. Its translation: CASSQGFTEAFF. The genes are TRBV3-1 and TRBJ1-1; no firm D call. Trimming stripped 1 base from V and 4 bases from J, with 4 bases between. The CDR3 totals 12 residues. Per germline, CDR1 LGHDT and CDR2 YNNKEL (reference sequence).

This clonotype appeared many times. The chain links TRBV11-2 to TRBJ1-2; maybe TRBD1 (5 bases). Trimming removed 5 bases from V and 2 bases from J, with 12 bases in between. The CDR3 runs to 14 residues. Germline V gene lookup returns CDR1 SGHAT and CDR2 FQNNGV. The CDR3 spells CASSPRGPNYGYTF. CDR3 DNA: TGTGCCAGCAGCCCTAGGGGCCCGAACTATGGCTACACCTTC.

This sequence joins TRBV7-9 and TRBJ2-7; the match to TRBD2 covers 9 bases. The CDR3 contains 15 residues. CDR1 and CDR2 (germline): SEHNR, FQNEAQ (reference sequence). V trimming: 5 bases; J trimming: 6 bases; junction bases outside the gene matches: 11. The CDR3 nucleotides are TGTGCCAGCAGCCACGGGGCGGGAGGGCCCCCCGAGCAGTACTTC. Its protein product is CASSHGAGGPPEQYF.

The chain is built from TRBV4-1 and TRBJ2-7, with 7 bases identical to TRBD1. This CDR3 has 16 residues. After removal of 4 bases from V and 4 bases from J, the junction contained 13 bases not matched to a gene. In germline, CDR1 is MGHRA, CDR2 YSYEKL. The CDR3 sequence is CASSRLPAGGRYEQYF. CDR3 in DNA: TGCGCCAGCAGCCGGCTCCCGGCAGGGGGACGTTACGAGCAGTACTTC.

In this sample, this clonotype turned up many times. The chain combines TRBV12-3 or TRBV12-4 with TRBJ2-3; D is unresolved. This CDR3 spans 13 amino acids. The V and J ends lost 4 bases and 5 bases respectively, with 10 bases between them. DNA of the CDR3: TGTGCCAGCAGTTCTAGTCCTCGAGATACGCAGTATTTT. Protein: CASSSSPRDTQYF.

The CDR3 DNA is TGCAGTGCGCAGAGAGCGGAGGGGAGTCAGCCCCAGCATTTT. This encodes CSAQRAEGSQPQHF. The rearrangement joins TRBV20-1 to TRBJ1-5, with a possible D match to TRBD1 (5 bases). Germline V gene lookup returns CDR1 DFQATT and CDR2 SNEGSKA (reference sequence). The CDR3 is made up of 14 amino acids. The ends were cut back, 6 bases at V and 6 bases at J, with 18 bases in the middle.

This clonotype showed up many times. The genes are TRBV12-3 or TRBV12-4 and TRBJ2-3; possibly TRBD2 for D (5 bases). The ends were cut back, 3 bases at V and 1 base at J, with 5 bases in the middle. The CDR3 extends over 13 amino acids. CDR3 nucleotides: TGTGCCAGCAGTTTCGGGGGCACAGATACGCAGTATTTT. It is translated as CASSFGGTDTQYF.

The V call is TRBV5-6, the J call TRBJ1-3; no reliable D call. Germline V CDR1 and CDR2: SGHDT, YYEEEE. There are 14 residues in the CDR3. V shed 4 bases and J shed 0 bases, with 8 bases lying between them. DNA for the CDR3: TGTGCCAGCAGCGCGGTTGCCTCTGGAAACACCATATATTTT. As protein: CASSAVASGNTIYF.

This chain links TRBV6-5 with TRBJ2-5, with D possibly being TRBD1 or TRBD2 (5 bases each). Trimming pared 3 bases from V and 3 bases from J, leaving 11 bases between. The CDR3 is 14 residues long. Germline loops: CDR1 MNHEY, CDR2 SVGAGI. The CDR3 DNA follows: TGTGCCAGCAGTTATGGGGGTGCTGAAGAGACCCAGTACTTC. It translates to CASSYGGAEETQYF.

This clonotype was found a few times. The chain combines TRBV11-2 with TRBJ1-3, with 7 nucleotides matching TRBD1. The CDR3 has 16 residues. Trimming took 2 bases from V and 5 from J; bases not matched to a gene: 9. Germline V CDR1 and CDR2: SGHAT, FQNNGV. DNA of the CDR3: TGTGCCAGCAGCTTAACAGGGGCCGCCGAGAGAAACACCATATATTTT. This sequence encodes CASSLTGAAERNTIYF.